A selection of T cell receptor beta chains follows, all from one sample in a study of cytomegalovirus exposure and HLA in healthy donors. This table comes from immunoSEQ multiplex PCR, and its TCRdb copy is limited to in-frame clones, with some not included. Of more than 85,000 clones detected, more than 65% appear once; the ten largest clones hold over 4%. The sample taken for sequencing was PBMCs. The receptor source for this set is a woman between 18 and 30 years old in good health and CMV-seropositive. Both conserved end residues are part of each CDR3. The D gene is left open where the match is weak. Size tells how often a clone was seen (once, few, many) or the class of an expanded clone, and some rows leave it out.

cdr3_length j_call v_call d_call clone_size cdr3_nt cdr3_aa
15 TRBJ1-4 TRBV9 - - TGTGCCAGCAGCGGAGGTTGGGGGGTTGGTGAAAAACTGTTTTTT CASSGGWGVGEKLFF
14 TRBJ2-7 TRBV6-6 TRBD1 - TGTGCCAGCAGTCCGCGCACAGGGGGAAACGAGCAGTACTTC CASSPRTGGNEQYF
15 TRBJ1-1 TRBV28 TRBD1 few TGTGCCAGCAGTACTCGACAGGGCTTGAACACTGAAGCTTTCTTT CASSTRQGLNTEAFF
14 TRBJ1-5 TRBV2 TRBD1 - TGTGCCACCACCGGGACAGGGGGCAATCAGCCCCAGCATTTT CATTGTGGNQPQHF
12 TRBJ1-1 TRBV29-1 - - TGCACCATCAGCGACCCGAACACTGAAGCTTTCTTT CTISDPNTEAFF
15 TRBJ2-7 TRBV27 - - TGTGCCAGCAGTTTAAGGCGGCAGTCCTCCTACGAGCAGTACTTC CASSLRRQSSYEQYF
15 TRBJ2-3 TRBV4-3 TRBD1 - TGCGCCAGCAGCCAACTTCACAGGGGGCAGGATACGCAGTATTTT CASSQLHRGQDTQYF
16 TRBJ2-1 TRBV6-1 TRBD2 - TGTGCCAGCAGTGTAACTAGCGGGAGGGCCCAGGATGAGCAGTTCTTC CASSVTSGRAQDEQFF
12 TRBJ2-1 TRBV29-1 - - TGCAGCGCCACTCCCGGGACAAATGAGCAGTTCTTC CSATPGTNEQFF
16 TRBJ2-3 TRBV27 TRBD1 - TGTGCCAGCGGCGGGACAGGGGTTTCTAGCACAGATACGCAGTATTTT CASGGTGVSSTDTQYF
12 TRBJ2-2 TRBV29-1 - - TGCAGCGGGACATTTGGATCCGGGGAGCTGTTTTTT CSGTFGSGELFF
15 TRBJ2-3 TRBV19 TRBD1 - TGTGCCAGTAGTATCCGGACAGGGGCGGCAGATACGCAGTATTTT CASSIRTGAADTQYF
15 TRBJ2-7 TRBV6-6 TRBD1 - TGTGCCAGCAGTTACGTCCCGACAGGGGGCTACGAGCAGTACTTC CASSYVPTGGYEQYF
18 TRBJ2-2 TRBV4-3 TRBD2 - TGCGCCAGCAGCCAAGAACGGCGACTAGCGTCAAACACCGGGGAGCTGTTTTTT CASSQERRLASNTGELFF
18 TRBJ2-3 TRBV7-3 TRBD2 - TGTGCCAGCAGCTTAATAGGGACTAGCGGAGATCGCACAGATACGCAGTATTTT CASSLIGTSGDRTDTQYF
15 TRBJ2-1 TRBV6-1 TRBD2 once TGTGCCAGCAGTCCGGGACTAGCGGTTGGGACTGAGCAGTTCTTC CASSPGLAVGTEQFF